These 28 T cell receptor beta chains share one sample of origin, sequenced in a study of T-cell memory formation after mild COVID-19. TCRdb recomputed calls from the 5' RACE reads with MiXCR, one row per CDR3 protein. The sample holds around 90,000 distinct CDR3 sequences, roughly an eighth seen once. Sample: PBMCs or a T cell subset sorted from them (not recorded which). The receptor source for this set is an adult woman who had mild COVID-19 (a few samples of this study predate the infection). Cell type and time point are not known.

V is TRBV7-9 and J is TRBJ2-4; 8 bases agree with TRBD2. CDR1 and CDR2 from the germline V gene are SEHNR and FQNEAQ (reference sequence). The CDR3 contains 13 residues. V dropped 6 bases and J dropped 6; count of bases not matched to a gene: 4. The CDR3 region is CASRRAGGNIQYF. The CDR3 DNA reads as TGTGCCAGCAGGAGGGCGGGAGGAAACATTCAGTACTTC. Looking up the rest from reference TRBV7-9 and TRBJ2-4 gives the full variable domain: DTGVSQNPRHKITKRGQNVTFRCDPISEHNRLYWYRQTLGQGPEFLTYFQNEAQLEKSRLLSDRFSAERPKGSFSTLEIQRTEQGDSAMYLCASRRAGGNIQYFGAGTRLSVL.

This chain connects TRBV2 to TRBJ2-2; D is ambiguous. V was shortened by 2 bases and J by 3 bases, with 7 bases between the two germline ends. This CDR3 region has 14 residues. Germline CDR1 SNHLY, CDR2 FYNNEI. As DNA, the CDR3 is TGTGCCAGCAGTGAATACCGTGACACCGGGGAGCTGTTTTTT. Translating it yields CASSEYRDTGELFF.

This clonotype has more than one count but fewer than ten. V usage is TRBV7-6 and J usage is TRBJ2-5, with a weak D call TRBD1 (6 bases). Per germline, CDR1 SGHVS and CDR2 FNYEAQ. V shed 0 bases and J shed 3 bases, with 20 bases lying between them. The CDR3 contains 18 residues. CDR3: CASSLAILPWDNEETQYF. DNA of the CDR3: TGTGCCAGCAGCTTAGCGATCCTTCCGTGGGACAACGAAGAGACCCAGTACTTC.

The rearrangement joins TRBV7-6 to TRBJ1-1, with 8 bases lining up with TRBD1. This CDR3 is 17 amino acids long. Trimming at V came to 5 bases and at J to 0 bases, leaving 11 bases not matched to a gene. CDR1 SGHVS and CDR2 FNYEAQ come from the germline V gene. The DNA of the CDR3 is TGTGCCAGCAGCCTCGACAGGGGTCGCACCATGAACACTGAAGCTTTCTTT. Protein: CASSLDRGRTMNTEAFF.

There are a few counts of this clonotype. The V gene is TRBV11-3, the J gene TRBJ2-2; D not resolved. V dropped 4 bases and J dropped 3 bases, with 15 bases sitting between them. Germline V lookup: CDR1 SGHNT, CDR2 YENEEA. The CDR3 is made up of 16 amino acids. CDR3 sequence: CASSSPGGLDTGELFF. Here the CDR3 DNA reads TGTGCCAGCAGCTCGCCGGGCGGTTTGGACACCGGGGAGCTGTTTTTT.

Ten or more counts support this clonotype. This chain links TRBV11-2 with TRBJ2-5, with 11 bases aligning to TRBD2. V shed 2 bases and J 3 bases; nucleotides not matched to a gene: 8. The germline gives CDR1 SGHAT, CDR2 FQNNGV. CDR3 length: 17 residues. CDR3 DNA: TGTGCCAGCAGCTTACATTTCGGGACTAGCGGCGAAGAGACCCAGTACTTC. Amino acids: CASSLHFGTSGEETQYF. Full variable domain (missing parts from reference TRBV11-2 and TRBJ2-5): EAGVAQSPRYKIIEKRQSVAFWCNPISGHATLYWYQQILGQGPKLLIQFQNNGVVDDSQLPKDRFSAERLKGVDSTLKIQPAKLEDSAVYLCASSLHFGTSGEETQYFGPGTRLLVL.

This clonotype was picked up a small number of times. The chain uses TRBV7-9 and TRBJ1-5; D is unclear. Looked up from germline, CDR1 is SEHNR and CDR2 is FQNEAQ (reference sequence). This CDR3 is built from 14 residues. The V and J ends lost 6 bases and 2 bases respectively, with 11 bases between them. CDR3 region: CASSPGVGNQPQHF. The DNA for the CDR3 is TGTGCCAGCAGTCCTGGGGTTGGCAATCAGCCCCAGCATTTT.

V usage is TRBV12-3 or TRBV12-4 and J usage is TRBJ1-2; 8 bases line up with TRBD1. V lost 7 bases and J lost 1; bases outside the gene matches: 8. This CDR3 contains 15 residues. The CDR3 nucleotides are TGTGCCAGCAACCCCATCACAGGGGGTAACTATGGCTACACCTTC. Its protein is CASNPITGGNYGYTF.

The chain uses TRBV4-3 and TRBJ2-5; D possibly corresponds to TRBD2 (6 bases). V lost 1 base and J 9 bases, leaving 15 bases between the germline ends. The CDR3 runs 14 residues. Germline CDR1 and CDR2: LGHNA and YSLEER. CDR3 coding DNA: TGCGCCAGCAGCCAAGTCCGGGGGTTCGCGGCCCAGTACTTC. Protein: CASSQVRGFAAQYF.

This clonotype was seen a handful of times. J is TRBJ2-5 and V is TRBV7-7; D perhaps matches TRBD2 (5 bases). The CDR3 is made up of 13 amino acids. Germline values: CDR1 SSHAT, CDR2 FNYEAQ (reference sequence). V gave up 5 bases and J gave up 0 bases, with 7 bases separating them. CDR3 amino acids: CASSPTNQETQYF. The CDR3 coding sequence is TGTGCCAGCAGCCCGACTAACCAAGAGACCCAGTACTTC.

The chain carries TRBV27 and TRBJ2-2; tentatively, D is TRBD2 (5 bases). The CDR3 length is 15 residues. CDR1 MNHEY and CDR2 SMNVEV come from the germline V gene (reference sequence). Trimming took 0 bases from V and 7 from J, leaving 12 bases between them. CDR3: CASSLSDWRNGELFF. The CDR3 region has the DNA TGTGCCAGCAGTTTATCGGACTGGAGGAACGGGGAGCTGTTTTTT.

The chain combines TRBV3-1 with TRBJ2-2; possible D gene TRBD1, 6 bases. Germline CDR1 and CDR2: LGHDT and YNNKEL (reference sequence). The CDR3 contains 14 residues. The germline V and J ends were trimmed by 6 bases and 1 base, with 9 bases remaining between them. The CDR3 protein is CASRETGNTGELFF. The DNA of the CDR3 is TGTGCCAGCAGAGAGACAGGGAACACCGGGGAGCTGTTTTTT.

This clonotype was observed a handful of times. The rearrangement uses TRBV7-2 and TRBJ1-1; 7 bases are a match to TRBD1. Germline CDR1 SGHTA, CDR2 FQGNSA. V lost 7 bases, J lost 2 bases, and 28 bases stayed unmatched. CDR3 size: 21 residues. The CDR3 spells CASTLSGQAIPSLKGNTEAFF. The CDR3 coding sequence is TGTGCCAGCACCCTCAGCGGACAGGCGATACCCTCCTTAAAGGGAAACACTGAAGCTTTCTTT. Full variable domain (outside the CDR3, taken from reference TRBV7-2 and TRBJ1-1): GAGVSQSPSNKVTEKGKDVELRCDPISGHTALYWYRQSLGQGLEFLIYFQGNSAPDKSGLPSDRFSAERTGGSVSTLTIQRTQQEDSAVYLCASTLSGQAIPSLKGNTEAFFGQGTRLTVV.

This clonotype was counted a few times. The chain's CDR3 is CASNDRGNQPQHF. CDR3 DNA sequence: TGTGCCAGCAATGACAGGGGTAATCAGCCCCAGCATTTT. V is TRBV12-3 or TRBV12-4 and J is TRBJ1-5; TRBD1 matches at 8 bases. CDR3 length equals 13 residues. J gave up 4 bases and V 7 bases, and 3 bases lay outside the gene matches.

The chain joins TRBV6-2 or TRBV6-3 to TRBJ1-5; D unclear. V lost 2 bases to trimming and J lost 7 bases, with 15 bases between them. CDR1 is MNHEY, CDR2 SVGEGT, per germline. The CDR3 contains 15 residues. In DNA, the CDR3 is TGTGCCAGCAGTTACCAAGGGCCCGCGGGGCAGCCCCAGCATTTT. Its translation is CASSYQGPAGQPQHF.

This clonotype was recorded a few times. The chain carries TRBV7-2 and TRBJ1-1; D unresolved. The CDR3 runs 17 residues. Trimming pared 1 base from V and 3 bases from J, leaving 18 bases between. Germline assignment: CDR1 SGHTA and CDR2 FQGNSA. The CDR3 DNA sequence: TGTGCCAGCAGCTTAGGATGGAGGGCCCGCGAGGACACTGAAGCTTTCTTT. Its translation: CASSLGWRAREDTEAFF. Full variable domain (remainder filled in from reference TRBV7-2 and TRBJ1-1): GAGVSQSPSNKVTEKGKDVELRCDPISGHTALYWYRQSLGQGLEFLIYFQGNSAPDKSGLPSDRFSAERTGGSVSTLTIQRTQQEDSAVYLCASSLGWRAREDTEAFFGQGTRLTVV.

This clonotype has a count of ten or more. The chain has TRBV29-1 and TRBJ2-7; 8 bases match TRBD2. CDR3 size: 15 residues. Germline CDR1 is SQVTM and CDR2 is ANQGSEA. V was pared by 0 bases and J by 3 bases, with 7 bases of the junction left unmatched. CDR3 bases: TGCAGCGTTGAAGATAGGACTAGCAGGAACTACGAGCAGTACTTC. This gives the protein CSVEDRTSRNYEQYF.

This clonotype was seen only a few times. The chain employs TRBV4-1 and TRBJ2-3; 12 bases match TRBD2. The germline CDR1 and CDR2 sequences are MGHRA and YSYEKL. J gave up 1 base and V 1 base, and 0 bases lay outside the gene matches. This CDR3 comprises 16 residues. In DNA, the CDR3 is TGCGCCAGCAGCCAAGGGACTAGCGGGGGCACAGATACGCAGTATTTT. It specifies CASSQGTSGGTDTQYF.

At least ten counts were recorded for this clonotype. J is TRBJ2-7 and V is TRBV10-3; D call uncertain. V gave up 6 bases and J gave up 3 bases, with 12 bases separating them. Germline CDR1 ENHRY, CDR2 SYGVKD. The CDR3 runs to 13 residues. The DNA of the CDR3 is TGTGCCATCAGATCGGACGGAAACTACGAGCAGTACTTC. Protein: CAIRSDGNYEQYF.

V and J are TRBV2 and TRBJ1-4, with D tentatively TRBD1 (5 bases). CDR3 length: 17 amino acids. Per the germline V gene, CDR1 is SNHLY and CDR2 is FYNNEI. V dropped 5 bases and J dropped 3 bases, with 19 bases sitting between them. This CDR3 reads CASSNPWSGGANEKLFF. The CDR3 DNA reads as TGTGCCAGCAGTAACCCTTGGTCGGGAGGGGCTAATGAAAAACTGTTTTTT.

The chain carries TRBV7-9 and TRBJ1-6, with D maybe TRBD1 (5 bases). This CDR3 has 16 residues. Trimming shortened V by 4 bases and J by 1 base, and 11 bases separated the two germline ends. Germline-derived CDR1 and CDR2 are SEHNR and FQNEAQ (reference sequence). CDR3 nucleotides: TGTGCCAGCAGCTCCACCTGGGGGTCCTATAATTCACCCCTCCACTTT. The encoded protein is CASSSTWGSYNSPLHF.

This clonotype was counted a few times. The genes are TRBV20-1 and TRBJ1-1; no definite D call. Germline values: CDR1 DFQATT, CDR2 SNEGSKA (reference sequence). The CDR3 covers 9 residues. The V gene lost 6 bases and the J gene lost 7 bases, with 6 bases spanning the gap. CDR3 sequence reads: CSAGLEAFF. DNA of the CDR3: TGCAGTGCCGGACTTGAAGCTTTCTTT.

This clonotype was seen a handful of times. V and J are TRBV30 and TRBJ1-1; D gene uncertain. V gave up 7 bases and J gave up 1 base, with 13 bases separating them. The CDR3 sequence is 13 residues long. Germline V CDR1 and CDR2: GTSNPN, SVGIG (reference sequence). This CDR3 is CASERVGNTEAFF. CDR3 sequence (DNA): TGTGCCTCCGAAAGGGTAGGGAACACTGAAGCTTTCTTT.

The chain is built from TRBV29-1 and TRBJ2-7; the match to TRBD1 covers 7 bases. The CDR3 is 13 residues long. Germline CDR1 reads SQVTM; CDR2 reads ANQGSEA. The trim removed 7 bases at V and 0 bases at J, leaving 6 bases unmatched. The chain's CDR3 is CSAAGTASYEQYF. In DNA form, the CDR3 reads TGCAGCGCCGCCGGGACAGCCTCCTACGAGCAGTACTTC.

This clonotype was recorded only once. The gene calls are TRBV7-6 and TRBJ2-1; no firm D call. Per the germline V gene, CDR1 is SGHVS and CDR2 is FNYEAQ. V gave up 1 base and J gave up 9 bases, with 10 bases separating them. CDR3 length equals 13 residues. CDR3 amino acids: CASSLGEVSEQFF. CDR3 sequence (DNA): TGTGCCAGCAGCTTAGGGGAAGTCAGTGAGCAGTTCTTC.

The J gene is TRBJ2-7, the V gene TRBV20-1; 8 bases match TRBD2. The V gene end was trimmed by 5 bases and the J gene end by 7 bases; junction bases not matched to a gene: 4. Germline V gives CDR1 DFQATT, CDR2 SNEGSKA (reference sequence). This CDR3 region has 11 residues. CDR3 protein: CSAWSSGEQYF. For the CDR3, the DNA is TGCAGTGCTTGGTCTAGCGGGGAGCAGTACTTC.

This clonotype was recorded a few times. The CDR3 DNA is TGTGCCAGTAGTTCCGGGGGGTATCAAGATACGCAGTATTTT. Amino acid sequence: CASSSGGYQDTQYF. The V gene is TRBV19, the J gene TRBJ2-3; 7 bases are shared with TRBD2. The CDR3 loop spans 14 amino acids. The germline gives CDR1 LNHDA, CDR2 SQIVND (reference sequence). V lost 5 bases to trimming and J lost 5 bases; unmatched junction nucleotides: 7.

This clonotype was detected only a few times. This chain joins TRBV7-9 and TRBJ2-1; D is undetermined. V dropped 5 bases and J dropped 6 bases, with 8 bases sitting between them. Germline lookup yields CDR1 SEHNR and CDR2 FQNEAQ (reference sequence). The CDR3 is made up of 12 amino acids. The chain's CDR3 is CASSQDLNEQFF. The CDR3, as DNA: TGTGCCAGCAGCCAGGACCTCAATGAGCAGTTCTTC.